Listed below are T cell receptor beta chains from one sample, sequenced in a study of blood T cell repertoires in COVID-19. The method was immunoSEQ multiplex PCR; TCRdb's version includes in-frame clones alone and lacks a portion of them. The data contain around 300,000 clones, about 90% of them singletons. The specimen was PBMCs or T cells enriched from blood (not recorded which). These receptors were collected from a man aged 25 to 40 who had recovered from COVID-19. CDR3s include the opening cysteine and the closing phenylalanine or tryptophan. The D gene is left open where the match is weak. For some rows the clone size is stated as once, few or many, or as a class when expanded; others skip it.

v_gene	j_gene	d_gene	abundance	CDR3aa	CDR3nt
TRBV4-1	TRBJ2-7	TRBD2	once	CASSQDSTSSRYEQYF	TGCGCCAGCAGCCAAGATTCGACTAGCAGCCGTTACGAGCAGTACTTC
TRBV11-2	TRBJ2-7	NA	NA	CASSLGRVGGYEQYF	TGTGCCAGCAGCTTAGGGAGGGTTGGGGGCTACGAGCAGTACTTC
TRBV7-9	TRBJ1-6	TRBD1	NA	CASSLGGWSRQGNSPLHF	TGTGCCAGCAGCTTAGGAGGTTGGTCCAGACAGGGTAATTCACCCCTCCACTTT
TRBV7-5	TRBJ1-2	NA	NA	CARSDSGGDNYGYTF	TGTGCCAGAAGCGACTCAGGGGGCGACAACTATGGCTACACCTTC
TRBV27	TRBJ1-2	NA	NA	CASSLNGQSQYGYTF	TGTGCCAGCAGTTTAAACGGACAGTCGCAGTATGGCTACACCTTC
TRBV3-1/TRBV3-2	TRBJ2-7	TRBD1	NA	CASLDRDTYEQYF	TGTGCCAGCCTGGACAGGGACACCTACGAGCAGTACTTC
TRBV5-1	TRBJ2-7	NA	NA	CASSRGHAPAYEQYF	TGCGCCAGCAGCCGGGGACACGCACCCGCCTACGAGCAGTACTTC
TRBV27	TRBJ1-2	TRBD1	NA	CASSFEGQGAFYGYTF	TGTGCCAGCAGTTTTGAGGGGCAGGGGGCTTTCTATGGCTACACCTTC
TRBV5-1	TRBJ1-2	NA	NA	CASSLGAENYGYTF	TGCGCCAGCAGCTTGGGGGCAGAAAACTATGGCTACACCTTC
TRBV9	TRBJ1-3	NA	NA	CASSVGGGGNTIYF	TGTGCCAGCAGCGTAGGTGGAGGGGGAAACACCATATATTTT
TRBV28	TRBJ2-5	NA	NA	CASSFTGQETQYF	TGTGCCAGCAGTTTTACAGGACAAGAGACCCAGTACTTC
TRBV28	TRBJ1-2	NA	NA	CASRSQGAYGYTF	TGTGCCAGCAGGTCGCAGGGTGCTTATGGCTACACCTTC
TRBV7-2	TRBJ2-3	TRBD2	NA	CASSLLAGITDTQYF	TGTGCCAGCAGCTTACTAGCGGGAATCACAGATACGCAGTATTTT
TRBV3-1/TRBV3-2	TRBJ1-5	NA	NA	CASSGTGNQPQHF	TGTGCCAGCAGCGGTACAGGGAATCAGCCCCAGCATTTT
TRBV5-1	TRBJ1-1	NA	NA	CASSKKTENTEAFF	TGCGCCAGCAGCAAGAAGACAGAGAACACTGAAGCTTTCTTT
TRBV5-4	TRBJ1-1	NA	NA	CASSSDRWNTEAFF	TGTGCCAGCAGCTCCGACAGGTGGAACACTGAAGCTTTCTTT
TRBV18	TRBJ2-6	NA	NA	CASSPDSPGANVLTF	TGTGCCAGCTCCCCCGACAGCCCTGGGGCCAACGTCCTGACTTTC
TRBV19	TRBJ2-5	TRBD1	NA	CASSARTGGVQETQYF	TGTGCCAGTAGTGCGAGGACAGGGGGAGTCCAAGAGACCCAGTACTTC
TRBV5-1	TRBJ2-5	TRBD2	NA	CASSLGGLAGSWETQYF	TGCGCCAGCAGCTTGGGGGGTCTAGCGGGGTCGTGGGAGACCCAGTACTTC
TRBV15	TRBJ2-1	TRBD2	NA	CATSREAAGGIYNEQFF	TGTGCCACCAGCAGAGAGGCAGCGGGGGGGATCTACAATGAGCAGTTCTTC
TRBV6-4	TRBJ2-7	NA	NA	CATYYEQYF	TGTGCCACCTACTACGAGCAGTACTTC
TRBV11-2	TRBJ2-7	NA	NA	CASSPRDEGEQYF	TGTGCCAGCAGCCCCAGAGACGAGGGAGAGCAGTACTTC
TRBV11-3	TRBJ2-7	NA	NA	CASSFPWTGVYEQYF	TGTGCCAGCAGCTTCCCATGGACGGGAGTTTACGAGCAGTACTTC
TRBV24-1	TRBJ1-2	TRBD1	NA	CATSPGQGPADYGYTF	TGTGCCACCAGCCCGGGACAGGGCCCAGCGGACTATGGCTACACCTTC
TRBV25-1	TRBJ1-1	NA	NA	CASSARGTEAFF	TGTGCCAGCAGTGCAAGGGGCACTGAAGCTTTCTTT
TRBV5-4	TRBJ1-1	TRBD1	NA	CASNPGQGAWNTEAFF	TGTGCCAGCAACCCCGGACAGGGGGCATGGAACACTGAAGCTTTCTTT
TRBV27	TRBJ2-5	NA	NA	CASSLQPGAETQYF	TGTGCCAGCAGTTTGCAGCCAGGGGCGGAGACCCAGTACTTC
TRBV6-5	TRBJ1-2	TRBD1	NA	CASSYVAGGLYGYTF	TGTGCCAGCAGTTACGTGGCAGGGGGCCTCTATGGCTACACCTTC
TRBV19	TRBJ1-6	NA	once	CASTTGNSPLHF	TGTGCCAGTACAACCGGTAATTCACCCCTCCACTTT
TRBV2	TRBJ1-5	NA	NA	CASSDRARGNQPQHF	TGTGCCAGCAGTGACAGGGCGAGAGGCAATCAGCCCCAGCATTTT
TRBV29-1	TRBJ1-2	NA	NA	CSVLQGGYGYTF	TGCAGCGTTCTCCAGGGAGGTTATGGCTACACCTTC
TRBV2	TRBJ1-6	TRBD1	NA	CASSDRGNSPLHF	TGTGCCAGCAGTGACAGGGGGAATTCACCCCTCCACTTT
TRBV19	TRBJ1-1	TRBD1	NA	CASSIGTGTNTEAFF	TGTGCCAGTAGTATCGGGACAGGGACGAACACTGAAGCTTTCTTT
TRBV9	TRBJ2-7	NA	NA	CASSVAPGGPYEQYF	TGTGCCAGCAGCGTAGCACCAGGGGGGCCCTACGAGCAGTACTTC
TRBV2	TRBJ2-1	NA	once	CASSDSRVANEQFF	TGTGCCAGCAGTGACTCTAGAGTCGCCAATGAGCAGTTCTTC
TRBV2	TRBJ1-4	NA	NA	CASSDRVSTNEKLFF	TGTGCCAGCAGTGACAGGGTGTCAACTAATGAAAAACTGTTTTTT
TRBV5-1	TRBJ1-2	NA	NA	CASSLQEVYGYTF	TGCGCCAGCAGCTTGCAGGAGGTCTATGGCTACACCTTC
TRBV28	TRBJ1-6	TRBD1	NA	CASSPQGVGSPLHF	TGTGCCAGCAGTCCCCAGGGGGTAGGGTCACCCCTCCACTTT
TRBV9	TRBJ2-7	TRBD2	few	CASSVGGGPYEQYF	TGTGCCAGCAGCGTAGGGGGGGGACCCTACGAGCAGTACTTC
TRBV5-4	TRBJ2-7	TRBD1	NA	CASSLTQGAREQYF	TGTGCCAGCAGCTTGACTCAGGGGGCGCGAGAGCAGTACTTC
TRBV5-1	TRBJ2-7	NA	NA	CASSLDSSQIEQYF	TGCGCCAGCAGCTTGGACAGTTCCCAAATCGAGCAGTACTTC
TRBV18	TRBJ2-1	TRBD2	NA	CASQPLGGYNEQFF	TGTGCCAGCCAACCCCTGGGGGGGTACAATGAGCAGTTCTTC
TRBV12-3/TRBV12-4	TRBJ2-1	TRBD2	NA	CASSLGLAGEQFF	TGTGCCAGCAGTTTGGGGCTAGCGGGGGAGCAGTTCTTC
TRBV7-9	TRBJ1-4	NA	NA	CASSLATGTYLFF	TGTGCCAGCAGCTTGGCTACCGGGACATACCTGTTTTTT
TRBV7-8	TRBJ2-7	TRBD1	NA	CASSSRQGATNEQYF	TGTGCCAGCAGCTCAAGACAGGGGGCTACCAACGAGCAGTACTTC
TRBV6-5	TRBJ1-4	NA	NA	CASRPSQGSEKLFF	TGTGCCAGCAGGCCTTCCCAGGGGAGTGAAAAACTGTTTTTT
TRBV5-1	TRBJ2-1	TRBD1	NA	CASSLGTDEQFF	TGCGCCAGCAGCCTGGGGACAGATGAGCAGTTCTTC
TRBV5-8	TRBJ1-6	NA	NA	CASSLEQGIRPLHF	TGTGCCAGCAGCTTGGAGCAGGGGATTCGACCCCTCCACTTT
TRBV5-1	TRBJ1-1	TRBD1	NA	CASSLGQGGIFEAFF	TGCGCCAGCAGCTTGGGACAGGGTGGCATCTTCGAAGCTTTCTTT
TRBV29-1	TRBJ2-1	TRBD2	NA	CSVGSGVYNEQFF	TGCAGCGTTGGAAGCGGGGTGTACAATGAGCAGTTCTTC
TRBV3-1/TRBV3-2	TRBJ2-7	NA	few	CASSRNRERYEQYF	TGTGCCAGCAGCCGAAACAGGGAGCGCTACGAGCAGTACTTC
TRBV2	TRBJ1-4	NA	NA	CASSVTEGKLFF	TGTGCCAGCAGCGTGACCGAGGGAAAACTGTTTTTT
TRBV5-1	TRBJ2-5	TRBD2	NA	CASSLALSSGGQETQYF	TGCGCCAGCAGCTTGGCGTTGTCTAGCGGGGGCCAAGAGACCCAGTACTTC